This T cell receptor beta chain was recorded in a study of blood T cells in healthy people across ages. Per-sample PBMC isolation yielded at least 6.5 million cells. This clonotype was seen a few times. Deletions cut 2 bases from V and 7 bases from J, with 18 bases between. Germline-derived CDR1 and CDR2 are DFQATT and SNEGSKA (reference sequence). The CDR3 contains 15 residues. For the second PCR, which ran for 7 to 11 cycles, a sample-barcoded 5' primer and a J-beta primer mix were used. MiXCR, run by TCRdb on the 5' RACE reads, gives a single entry per CDR3 protein. The sample contains about 1.7 million distinct CDR3 sequences, 28% of which appear only once.

This clonotype was sampled from a woman in her 30s in good health. Sequenced: blood. The chain has TRBV20-1 and TRBJ2-1, with a weak D call TRBD1 (5 bases). In nucleotides, the CDR3 is TGCAGTGCTAGATTGGGGTCGGGCAGGGCAAATGAGCAGTTCTTC. Translated: CSARLGSGRANEQFF.